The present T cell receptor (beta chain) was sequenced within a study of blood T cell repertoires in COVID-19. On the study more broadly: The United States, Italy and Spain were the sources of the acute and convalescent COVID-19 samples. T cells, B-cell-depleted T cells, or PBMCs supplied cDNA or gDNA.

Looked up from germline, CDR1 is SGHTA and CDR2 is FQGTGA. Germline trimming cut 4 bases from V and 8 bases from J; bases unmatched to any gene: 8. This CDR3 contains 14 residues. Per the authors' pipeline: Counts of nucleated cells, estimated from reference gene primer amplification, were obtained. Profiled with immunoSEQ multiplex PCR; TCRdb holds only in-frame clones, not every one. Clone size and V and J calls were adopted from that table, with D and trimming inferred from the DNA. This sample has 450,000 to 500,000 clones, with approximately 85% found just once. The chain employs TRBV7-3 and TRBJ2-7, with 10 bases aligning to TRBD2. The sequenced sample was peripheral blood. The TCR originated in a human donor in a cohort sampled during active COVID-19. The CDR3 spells CASSYLAGASQQYF. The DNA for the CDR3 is TGTGCCAGCAGCTATCTAGCGGGAGCGAGTCAGCAGTACTTC.